The 20 T cell receptor beta chains in this list originate from one sample, sequenced in a study of T cell responses to AZD1222 COVID-19 vaccine. Profiling relied on immunoSEQ multiplex PCR, and the TCRdb table lists in-frame clones only, not all of them. The data hold about 140,000 clones, with 88% observed a single time. This specimen consisted of peripheral blood, obtained 28 days after the second AZD1222 dose. These receptors were obtained from an adult who received the AZD1222 COVID-19 vaccine.

The rearrangement joins TRBV5-1 to TRBJ2-1, with D perhaps TRBD2 (6 bases). The length of the CDR3 is 12 residues. The germline CDR1 and CDR2 sequences are SGHRS and YFSETQ. The V and J ends lost 0 bases and 12 bases respectively, with 10 bases between them. CDR3 in DNA: TGCGCCAGCAGCTTGGAGAGGGGACTGCAGTTCTTC. Translation gives CASSLERGLQFF.

The chain carries TRBV27 and TRBJ2-7, with 7 bases identical to TRBD1. Per the germline V gene, CDR1 is MNHEY and CDR2 is SMNVEV (reference sequence). Losses at the gene ends were 6 bases for V and 3 bases for J; bases not matched to a gene: 8. This CDR3 region has 14 residues. CDR3 protein: CASRRGQALYEQYF. The CDR3 DNA follows: TGTGCCAGCAGGAGAGGACAGGCCCTCTACGAGCAGTACTTC.

The J gene is TRBJ2-7, the V gene TRBV4-3; 7 nucleotides agree with TRBD1. Germline V gene data show CDR1 as LGHNA and CDR2 as YSLEER. V dropped 0 bases and J dropped 7; count of bases not matched to a gene: 6. The CDR3 is made up of 14 amino acids. The CDR3 DNA sequence: TGCGCCAGCAGCCAAGACCAGACAGGGAGAGAGCAGTACTTC. It encodes CASSQDQTGREQYF.

V is TRBV11-2 and J is TRBJ2-2; 9 bases are shared with TRBD2. The V segment lost 5 bases and the J segment 5 bases; nucleotides outside the gene matches: 12. The CDR3 spans 17 residues. Germline assignment: CDR1 SGHAT and CDR2 FQNNGV. CDR3 DNA: TGTGCCAGCAGCCAACATAGCGGGAGTGCGTTAACCGGGGAGCTGTTTTTT. It codes for CASSQHSGSALTGELFF.

The chain carries TRBV5-4 and TRBJ1-3; D unresolved. V dropped 3 bases and J dropped 0 bases, with 4 bases sitting between them. The germline CDR1 and CDR2 sequences are SGHNT and YYREEE (reference sequence). The CDR3 runs 13 residues. The CDR3 sequence: CASSSYSGNTIYF. DNA of the CDR3: TGTGCCAGCAGCTCCTACTCTGGAAACACCATATATTTT.

The gene calls are TRBV7-9 and TRBJ2-7; 10 nucleotides align to TRBD2. Germline-derived CDR1 and CDR2 are SEHNR and FQNEAQ (reference sequence). The CDR3 extends over 15 amino acids. CDR3 in DNA: TGTGCTGTCGGGATCTTTCTAGCGGGAGTGGCCGAGCAGTACTTC. Amino acids: CAVGIFLAGVAEQYF.

CDR3 in DNA: TGTGCCAGCTCAAGACAGCGGACGGGGGAGAACTATGGCTACACCTTC. It translates to CASSRQRTGENYGYTF. The gene calls are TRBV18 and TRBJ1-2; a weak D match, TRBD1 (5 bases). This CDR3 contains 16 residues. Trimming removed 5 bases at V and 2 bases at J, with 18 bases between. Germline V CDR1 and CDR2: KGHSH, LQKENI.

The chain combines TRBV9 with TRBJ2-2, with D hard to call. From germline, CDR1 is SGDLS and CDR2 YYNGEE. Trimming removed 0 bases at V and 5 bases at J, with 14 bases between. The CDR3 runs 16 residues. The CDR3 bases are TGTGCCAGCAGCGTAGGGGCGTCATTTCTTACCGGGGAGCTGTTTTTT. Its translation: CASSVGASFLTGELFF.

The chain uses TRBV28 and TRBJ1-4; TRBD1 matches 10 bases. The CDR3 consists of 15 residues. CDR1 is MDHEN, CDR2 SYDVKM, per germline. V shed 5 bases and J 6 bases; nucleotides not matched to a gene: 6. CDR3 amino acids: CASSATGTGDEKLFF. CDR3 DNA sequence: TGTGCCAGCAGTGCAACCGGGACAGGGGATGAAAAACTGTTTTTT.

The rearrangement joins TRBV28 to TRBJ1-5; no firm D call. Germline CDR1 MDHEN, CDR2 SYDVKM. V was pared by 10 bases and J by 2 bases, with 12 bases between. CDR3 length: 13 residues. CDR3 amino acids: CATRVFGNQPQHF. The CDR3 DNA follows: TGTGCCACAAGGGTATTCGGCAATCAGCCCCAGCATTTT.

The chain has TRBV28 and TRBJ2-2, with 10 bases that match TRBD2. The ends lost 10 bases at V and 7 bases at J; junction bases unmatched: 15. CDR3 length equals 16 residues. Germline CDR1 and CDR2: MDHEN and SYDVKM. CDR3 sequence: CAINGAAVAGGGELFF. In DNA, the CDR3 is TGTGCCATCAACGGGGCTGCCGTAGCGGGGGGCGGGGAGCTGTTTTTT.

The chain joins TRBV5-6 to TRBJ2-5; no firm D call. The germline gives CDR1 SGHDT, CDR2 YYEEEE. CDR3 length equals 16 residues. V lost 5 bases, J lost 2 bases, and 19 bases lay in between. The CDR3 loop is CASRYGGTKNQETQYF. The CDR3 coding sequence is TGTGCCAGCAGATATGGTGGCACAAAGAATCAAGAGACCCAGTACTTC.

The sample holds a few counts of this clone. The rearrangement joins TRBV28 to TRBJ2-1, with TRBD2 matching 12 bases. V shed 0 bases, J shed 0 bases, and the junction held 12 bases outside the gene matches. Germline V gene lookup returns CDR1 MDHEN and CDR2 SYDVKM. This CDR3 is built from 21 residues. The CDR3 nucleotides read TGTGCCAGCAGTTTATGGACGGGTCGGCTAGCGGGAGGGAGCTCCTACAATGAGCAGTTCTTC. Translating gives CASSLWTGRLAGGSSYNEQFF. The whole variable domain, remainder taken from reference TRBV28 and TRBJ2-1, is DVKVTQSSRYLVKRTGEKVFLECVQDMDHENMFWYRQDPGLGLRLIYFSYDVKMKEKGDIPEGYSVSREKKERFSLILESASTNQTSMYLCASSLWTGRLAGGSSYNEQFFGPGTRLTVL.

The chain combines TRBV6-5 with TRBJ2-3, with 9 bases that match TRBD2. Germline V gene data show CDR1 as MNHEY and CDR2 as SVGAGI. V gave up 7 bases and J gave up 4 bases; unmatched junction bases: 6. CDR3 length: 14 amino acids. The CDR3 bases are TGTGCCAGCACTCGCGGGGGGGCTGCAGATACGCAGTATTTT. Its protein is CASTRGGAADTQYF.

J is TRBJ1-2 and V is TRBV30; 7 bases agree with TRBD1. Germline loops: CDR1 GTSNPN, CDR2 SVGIG (reference sequence). With V trimmed by 5 bases and J by 1 base, 10 bases remained unmatched. This CDR3 has 15 residues. The CDR3 here is CAWGDRRNYNYGYTF. The CDR3 DNA is TGTGCCTGGGGGGACAGAAGAAATTATAACTATGGCTACACCTTC.

This clone came up a few times. The chain joins TRBV7-2 to TRBJ1-2; tentative D call: TRBD1 (6 bases). V was shortened by 2 bases and J by 7 bases, with 14 bases between the two germline ends. This CDR3 is built from 14 residues. Per germline, CDR1 SGHTA and CDR2 FQGNSA. The CDR3 nucleotides read TGTGCCAGCAGCTTAAACTTAGGGGGAGTTGGCTACACCTTC. It is translated as CASSLNLGGVGYTF.

The gene calls are TRBV30 and TRBJ2-7, with 7 positions matching TRBD2. The CDR3 consists of 11 residues. Germline V CDR1 and CDR2: GTSNPN, SVGIG (reference sequence). V was pared by 6 bases and J by 7 bases, with 6 bases of the junction left unmatched. This CDR3 is CACSWRGEQYF. CDR3 coding DNA: TGTGCCTGCTCTTGGCGGGGGGAGCAGTACTTC.

J is TRBJ1-3 and V is TRBV5-1; TRBD1 matches 12 bases. CDR3 length: 16 amino acids. V dropped 4 bases and J dropped 4; count of bases not matched to a gene: 6. CDR1 SGHRS and CDR2 YFSETQ come from the germline V gene. CDR3 in amino acids: CASSITGTGGGNTIYF. DNA for the CDR3: TGCGCCAGCAGCATCACCGGGACAGGGGGCGGAAACACCATATATTTT.

The chain uses TRBV3-1 (or the pseudogene TRBV3-2) and TRBJ2-1; D is uncertain. V lost 4 bases and J 13 bases, leaving 14 bases between the germline ends. Germline CDR1 is LGHDT and CDR2 is YNNKEL (reference sequence). CDR3 length: 12 amino acids. The CDR3 coding sequence is TGTGCCAGCAGCCCCGGACCGACACCACAGTTCTTC. Translation gives CASSPGPTPQFF.

This clone has just one count. This CDR3 is CASSPAGRDTGELFF. The CDR3 DNA follows: TGTGCCAGCTCACCAGCAGGGAGGGACACCGGGGAGCTGTTTTTT. The gene calls are TRBV18 and TRBJ2-2; 7 nucleotides match TRBD2. The CDR3 sequence is 15 residues long. Germline lookup yields CDR1 KGHSH and CDR2 LQKENI. V lost 2 bases to trimming and J lost 3 bases; unmatched junction nucleotides: 3.